The next 2 T cell receptor beta chains were all read from a single sample in a study of beta chain features in type 1 diabetes. Expressed TCRB transcripts were sequenced because the entire RNA isolate underwent reverse transcription. Sequenced by immunoSEQ multiplex PCR; TCRdb stores in-frame clones only, minus some. The sample has under 450,000 clones; around 14% are singletons. Sequencing was carried out using naive CD4+ T cells from blood. The receptor set was obtained from a man in his thirties or forties in good health.

The chain combines TRBV6-6 with TRBJ1-6; no firm D call. CDR1 and CDR2 from the germline V gene are MNHNY and SVGAGI (reference sequence). Trimming shortened V by 2 bases and J by 10 bases, and 15 bases separated the two germline ends. This CDR3 spans 15 amino acids. CDR3 amino acids: CASSYDGGGWSPLHF. DNA for the CDR3: TGTGCCAGCAGTTACGATGGCGGTGGTTGGTCACCCCTCCACTTT.

This clone has a handful of counts. The V call is TRBV4-1, the J call TRBJ2-3, with D possibly being TRBD1 (6 bases). Germline assignment: CDR1 MGHRA and CDR2 YSYEKL. This CDR3 spans 17 amino acids. Trimming shortened V by 4 bases and J by 3 bases, and 20 bases separated the two germline ends. CDR3 sequence (DNA): TGCGCCAGCAGCCCCCTGGGCCAGGGGCGAACAACAGATACGCAGTATTTT. Translation gives CASSPLGQGRTTDTQYF.